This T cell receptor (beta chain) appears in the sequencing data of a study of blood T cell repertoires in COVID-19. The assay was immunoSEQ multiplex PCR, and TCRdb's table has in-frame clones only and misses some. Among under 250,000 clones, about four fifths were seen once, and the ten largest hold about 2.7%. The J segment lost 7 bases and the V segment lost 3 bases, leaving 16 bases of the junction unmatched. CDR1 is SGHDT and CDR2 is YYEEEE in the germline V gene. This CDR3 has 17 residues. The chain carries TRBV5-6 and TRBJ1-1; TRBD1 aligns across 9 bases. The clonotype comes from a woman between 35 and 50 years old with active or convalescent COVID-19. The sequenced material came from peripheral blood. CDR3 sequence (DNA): TGTGCCAGCAGCTCCAAGCCCGGGACAGGGCTGAAGGTTGAAGCTTTCTTT. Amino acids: CASSSKPGTGLKVEAFF.